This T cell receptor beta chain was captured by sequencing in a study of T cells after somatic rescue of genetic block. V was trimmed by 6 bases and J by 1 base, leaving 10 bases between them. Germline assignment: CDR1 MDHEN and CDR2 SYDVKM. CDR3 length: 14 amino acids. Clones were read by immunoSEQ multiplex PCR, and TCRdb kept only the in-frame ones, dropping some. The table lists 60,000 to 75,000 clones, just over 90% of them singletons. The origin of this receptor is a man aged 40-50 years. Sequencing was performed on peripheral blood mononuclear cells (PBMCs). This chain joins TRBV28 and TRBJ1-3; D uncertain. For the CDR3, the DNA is TGTGCCAGCAGGGACTTTAGGTCTGGAAACACCATATATTTT. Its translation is CASRDFRSGNTIYF.